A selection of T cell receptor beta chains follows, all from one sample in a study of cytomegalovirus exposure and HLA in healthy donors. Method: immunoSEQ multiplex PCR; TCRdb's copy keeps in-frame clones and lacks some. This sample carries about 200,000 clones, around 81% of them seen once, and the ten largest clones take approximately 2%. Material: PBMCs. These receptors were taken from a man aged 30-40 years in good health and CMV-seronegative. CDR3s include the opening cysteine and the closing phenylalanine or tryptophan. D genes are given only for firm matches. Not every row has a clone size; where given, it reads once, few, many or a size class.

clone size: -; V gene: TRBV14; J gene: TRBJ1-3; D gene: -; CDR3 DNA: TGTGCCAGCAGCCCCGCCGGCTCTGGAAACACCATATATTTT; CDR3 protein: CASSPAGSGNTIYF
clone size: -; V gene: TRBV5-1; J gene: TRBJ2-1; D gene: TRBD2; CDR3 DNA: TGCGCCAGCAGCTTGGCCCCAGCGGGGGCCTACAATGAGCAGTTCTTC; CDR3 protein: CASSLAPAGAYNEQFF
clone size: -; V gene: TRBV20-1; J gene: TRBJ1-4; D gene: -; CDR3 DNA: TGCAGTATCACAGGGTCAGAAAAACTGTTTTTT; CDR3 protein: CSITGSEKLFF
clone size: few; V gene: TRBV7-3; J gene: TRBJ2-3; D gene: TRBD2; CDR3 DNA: TGTGCCAGCAGCCAACCTAGCGGGAGGACTTCGGATACGCAGTATTTT; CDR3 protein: CASSQPSGRTSDTQYF
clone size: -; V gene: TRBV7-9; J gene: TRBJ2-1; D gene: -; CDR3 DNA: TGTGCCAGCAGCTTAAAAGCGGGCCCACAGGAGCAGTTCTTC; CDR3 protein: CASSLKAGPQEQFF
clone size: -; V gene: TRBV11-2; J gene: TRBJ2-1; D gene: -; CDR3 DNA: TGTGCCAGCAGCCTCCGGGAGGGGCAGGGGGACTACAATGAGCAGTTCTTC; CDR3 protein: CASSLREGQGDYNEQFF
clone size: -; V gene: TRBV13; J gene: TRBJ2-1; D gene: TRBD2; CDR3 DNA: TGTGCCAGCAGCTTAGTAGGCGGGAGGGCCTTCGACAATGAGCAGTTCTTC; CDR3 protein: CASSLVGGRAFDNEQFF
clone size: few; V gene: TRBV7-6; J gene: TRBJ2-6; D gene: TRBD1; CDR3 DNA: TGTGCCACGGCAGCAGGGGGCTCTGGGGCCAACGTCCTGACTTTC; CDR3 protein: CATAAGGSGANVLTF
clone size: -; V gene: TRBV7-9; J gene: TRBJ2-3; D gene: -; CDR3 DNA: TGTGCCAGCAGCTTACGACTCGGAGAGCGAACGCAGTATTTT; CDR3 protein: CASSLRLGERTQYF
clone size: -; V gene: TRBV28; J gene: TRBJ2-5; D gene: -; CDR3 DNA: TGTGCCAGCAGTGTACCCGGGACGGCGGGGGAGACCCAGTACTTC; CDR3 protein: CASSVPGTAGETQYF
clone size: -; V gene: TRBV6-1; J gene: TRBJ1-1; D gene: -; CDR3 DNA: TGTACCAGCAGCCACAGCGGGTCGAGCACTGAAGCTTTCTTT; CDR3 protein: CTSSHSGSSTEAFF
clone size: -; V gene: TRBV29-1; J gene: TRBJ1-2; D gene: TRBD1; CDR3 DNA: TGCAGCGTCCCGACAGGGGACTATGGCTACACCTTC; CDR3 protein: CSVPTGDYGYTF
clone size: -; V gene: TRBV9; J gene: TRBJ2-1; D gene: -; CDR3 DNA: TGTGCCAGTGGGCCAGTTAGCGGCTACAATGAGCAGTTCTTC; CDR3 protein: CASGPVSGYNEQFF
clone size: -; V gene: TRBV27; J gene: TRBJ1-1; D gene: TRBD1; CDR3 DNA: TGTGCCAGCAGTTCCTCGGGACAGGTATCCACTGAAGCTTTCTTT; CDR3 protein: CASSSSGQVSTEAFF
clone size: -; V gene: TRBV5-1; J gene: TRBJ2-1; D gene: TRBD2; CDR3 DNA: TGCGCCAGCAGCCCGGCGCCCGGACTAGCGGGAAACAATGAGCAGTTCTTC; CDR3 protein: CASSPAPGLAGNNEQFF
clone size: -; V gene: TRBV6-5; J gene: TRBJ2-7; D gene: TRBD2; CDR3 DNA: TGTGCCAGCAGTTACGGACTAGCGGGAGTTGGGGAGCAGTACTTC; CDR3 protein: CASSYGLAGVGEQYF
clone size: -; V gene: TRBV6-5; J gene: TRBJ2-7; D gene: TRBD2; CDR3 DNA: TGTGCCAGCAGTTTGGGACTAAGGAACGAGCAGTACTTC; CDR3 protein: CASSLGLRNEQYF
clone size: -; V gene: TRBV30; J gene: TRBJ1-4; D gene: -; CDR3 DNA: TGTGCCTGGACGGTCGAAGGGGGTGAGAATGAAAAACTGTTTTTT; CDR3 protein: CAWTVEGGENEKLFF
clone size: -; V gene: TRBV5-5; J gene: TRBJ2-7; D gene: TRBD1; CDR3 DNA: TGTGCCAGCAGGGGGCCCGGGACAGGGCTGTACGAGCAGTACTTC; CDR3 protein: CASRGPGTGLYEQYF
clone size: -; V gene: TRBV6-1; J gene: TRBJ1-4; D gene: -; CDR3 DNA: TGTGCCAGCAGTGAAGCTGGGGGGACTATACGACTGTTTTTT; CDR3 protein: CASSEAGGTIRLFF
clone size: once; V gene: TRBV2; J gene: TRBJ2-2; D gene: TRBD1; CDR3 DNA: TGTGCCAGCAGTGGGACAGGGGTTTCCGGGGAGCTGTTTTTT; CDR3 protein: CASSGTGVSGELFF
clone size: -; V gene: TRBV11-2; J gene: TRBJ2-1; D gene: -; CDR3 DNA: TGTGCCAGCAGCTTAGTGTCCAGCGTATCCTACAATGAGCAGTTCTTC; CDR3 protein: CASSLVSSVSYNEQFF
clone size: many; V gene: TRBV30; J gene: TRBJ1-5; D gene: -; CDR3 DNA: TGTGCCTGGAGTAGCGGGCAGTCCAATCAGCCCCAGCATTTT; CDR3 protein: CAWSSGQSNQPQHF
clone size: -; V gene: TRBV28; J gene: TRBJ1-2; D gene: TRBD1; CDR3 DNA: TGTGCCAGCAGATTTACAGGGGGAACAGGCTATGGCTACACCTTC; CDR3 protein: CASRFTGGTGYGYTF
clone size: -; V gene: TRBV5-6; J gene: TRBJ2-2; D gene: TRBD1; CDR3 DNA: TGTGCCAGCAGTCCCAGGGGACAGGGGGTTATGGCCGGGGAGCTGTTTTTT; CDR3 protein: CASSPRGQGVMAGELFF
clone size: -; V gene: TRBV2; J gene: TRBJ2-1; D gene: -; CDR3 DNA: TGTGCCAGCAGGGCCGGGACTCAGCGCTACAATGAGCAGTTCTTC; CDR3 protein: CASRAGTQRYNEQFF
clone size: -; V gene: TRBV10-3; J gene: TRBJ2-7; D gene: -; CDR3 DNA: TGTGCCATCAGTGAGGGACAGCCAAAATCCTTCTCCTACGAGCAGTACTTC; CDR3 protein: CAISEGQPKSFSYEQYF
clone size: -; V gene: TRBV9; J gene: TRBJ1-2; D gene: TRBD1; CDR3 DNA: TGTGCCAGCAGCGGACAACAGGGGTATGGCTACACCTTC; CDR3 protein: CASSGQQGYGYTF
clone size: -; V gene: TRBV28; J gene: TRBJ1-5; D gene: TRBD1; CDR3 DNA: TGTGCCAGCACCGTCGGACAGGGCTCCTCCGCCCAGCATTTT; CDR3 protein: CASTVGQGSSAQHF
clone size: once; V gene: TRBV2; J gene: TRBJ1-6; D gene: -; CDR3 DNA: TGTGCCAGCACATTGTTTCGGGAGTATAATTCACCCCTCCACTTT; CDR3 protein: CASTLFREYNSPLHF
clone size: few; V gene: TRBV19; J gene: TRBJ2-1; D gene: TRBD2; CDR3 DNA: TGTGCCAGTAGTAATTTTAGGGCGGGAGGTGGGAATGAGCAGTTCTTC; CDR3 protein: CASSNFRAGGGNEQFF
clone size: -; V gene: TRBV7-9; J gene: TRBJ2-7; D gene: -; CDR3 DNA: TGTGCCAGCAGCTTCAGTCTCAGATCCTACGAGCAGTACTTC; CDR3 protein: CASSFSLRSYEQYF
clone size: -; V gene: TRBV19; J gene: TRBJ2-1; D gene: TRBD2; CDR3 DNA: TGTGCCAGTAGGACGGGACTAGCGGGAGACAATGAGCAGTTCTTC; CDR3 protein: CASRTGLAGDNEQFF
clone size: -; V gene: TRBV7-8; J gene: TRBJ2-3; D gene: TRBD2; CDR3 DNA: TGTGCCAGCAGCCTCGGGACTAGCGGGAGCTTTTGGGATACGCAGTATTTT; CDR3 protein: CASSLGTSGSFWDTQYF
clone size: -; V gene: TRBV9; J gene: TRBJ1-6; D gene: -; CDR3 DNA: TGTGCCAGCAGCGGAGGAGGGGCGGGCGCCTCACCCCTCCACTTT; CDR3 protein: CASSGGGAGASPLHF